The rows below give T cell receptor beta chains drawn from one sample of a study of Graves' ophthalmopathy and Graves' hyperthyroidism. TCRdb re-analysed the multiplex PCR reads in MiXCR, keeping a single row per CDR3 protein. The data hold fewer than 650,000 distinct CDR3 sequences, with roughly 20% observed a single time. Sequencing was carried out using peripheral blood. These receptors all come from a woman under 30 with stable Graves' hyperthyroidism. Some clones in this sample may be carry-over from other donors' samples. Both conserved end residues are part of each CDR3. D genes are given only for firm matches. Part of the rows lack a size; the others show once, few, many or a class for expanded clones.

V gene: TRBV7-3; clone size: many; D gene: -; J gene: TRBJ2-2; CDR3 DNA: TGTGCCAGCAGCTCTATGGGCGGGGAGCTGTTTTTT; CDR3 protein: CASSSMGGELFF
V gene: TRBV30; clone size: -; D gene: -; J gene: TRBJ2-2; CDR3 DNA: TGTGCCTGGAGGGCACAGGGAATCGGGGAGCTGTTTTTT; CDR3 protein: CAWRAQGIGELFF
V gene: TRBV30; clone size: many; D gene: -; J gene: TRBJ1-5; CDR3 DNA: TGTGCCTGGAACCAGGGAAGGGATCAGCCCCAGCATTTT; CDR3 protein: CAWNQGRDQPQHF
V gene: TRBV5-6; clone size: many; D gene: TRBD2; J gene: TRBJ2-7; CDR3 DNA: TGTGCCAGCAGCGGGCAGAGCCGACTAGCGGGAGACGAGCAGTACTTC; CDR3 protein: CASSGQSRLAGDEQYF
V gene: TRBV12-3/TRBV12-4; clone size: few; D gene: -; J gene: TRBJ1-1; CDR3 DNA: TGTGCCAGCAGTTTTCAGGGAGGGTCGAACACTGAAGCTTTCTTT; CDR3 protein: CASSFQGGSNTEAFF
V gene: TRBV12-3/TRBV12-4; clone size: once; D gene: TRBD1; J gene: TRBJ1-5; CDR3 DNA: TGTGCCAGCAGTTTAGTCGGGACAGGGGTTGGTCAGCCCCAGCATTTT; CDR3 protein: CASSLVGTGVGQPQHF
V gene: TRBV28; clone size: many; D gene: -; J gene: TRBJ1-1; CDR3 DNA: TGTGCCAGCCTATTGGGGAACACTGAAGCTTTCTTT; CDR3 protein: CASLLGNTEAFF
V gene: TRBV20-1; clone size: -; D gene: TRBD2; J gene: TRBJ2-7; CDR3 DNA: TGCAGTGCCTACCGACTAGCGGCGGAGTACGAGCAGTACTTC; CDR3 protein: CSAYRLAAEYEQYF
V gene: TRBV20-1; clone size: many; D gene: -; J gene: TRBJ1-1; CDR3 DNA: TGCAGTGCTAGAGATTACCCAAGGGAAACTGAAGCTTTCTTT; CDR3 protein: CSARDYPRETEAFF
V gene: TRBV6-5; clone size: -; D gene: -; J gene: TRBJ1-5; CDR3 DNA: TGTGCCAGCAGTTGCTACCAGCAGGGGCCCTTCAATCAGCCCCAGCATTTT; CDR3 protein: CASSCYQQGPFNQPQHF
V gene: TRBV12-3/TRBV12-4; clone size: -; D gene: -; J gene: TRBJ2-7; CDR3 DNA: TGTGCCAGCAGTGATGGGGAGGAGTCCTACGAGCAGTACTTC; CDR3 protein: CASSDGEESYEQYF
V gene: TRBV11-2; clone size: many; D gene: -; J gene: TRBJ2-5; CDR3 DNA: TGTGCCAGCAGCCTGAGGACCCGACAGGATTTACAAGAGACCCAGTACTTC; CDR3 protein: CASSLRTRQDLQETQYF
V gene: TRBV6-1; clone size: -; D gene: -; J gene: TRBJ2-7; CDR3 DNA: TGTGCCAGCAGCTCCCTAAGCGGCGGAGGGCAGTACTTC; CDR3 protein: CASSSLSGGGQYF
V gene: TRBV6-1; clone size: many; D gene: -; J gene: TRBJ2-7; CDR3 DNA: TGTGCCAGCAGTGAGACCTTGAGCTCCTACGAGCAGTACTTC; CDR3 protein: CASSETLSSYEQYF
V gene: TRBV2; clone size: many; D gene: -; J gene: TRBJ1-5; CDR3 DNA: TGTGCCAGCAGTCCGGGGGACAACGATCAGCCCCAGCATTTT; CDR3 protein: CASSPGDNDQPQHF
V gene: TRBV20-1; clone size: many; D gene: -; J gene: TRBJ1-2; CDR3 DNA: TGCAGTGCCGTCAGGGCGGACTATGGCTACACCTTC; CDR3 protein: CSAVRADYGYTF
V gene: TRBV2; clone size: many; D gene: -; J gene: TRBJ1-3; CDR3 DNA: TGTGCCAGCTCAACCGGGGGCGCCTTCTTTGGAAACACCATATATTTT; CDR3 protein: CASSTGGAFFGNTIYF